The rows below give T cell receptor beta chains drawn from one sample of a study of blood T cell repertoires in COVID-19. The repertoire was sequenced with immunoSEQ multiplex PCR; TCRdb's copy has only in-frame clones and lacks some. Among roughly 240,000 clones listed, roughly 85% were seen once. The sample comprised peripheral blood. These TCRs come from a man in his forties or fifties with COVID-19, enrolled during active disease. The CDR3 runs from the conserved cysteine through the conserved F or W. A D gene is named only where the DNA matches it firmly. Rows may omit the clone size; those that give it use once, few, many or a size class.

-	TRBV5-5	-	TRBJ1-6	TGTGCCAGCAGCTATTCGGGGGGGAATTCACCCCTCCACTTT	CASSYSGGNSPLHF
-	TRBV20-1	-	TRBJ2-1	TGCAGTGCTGCGATCTACAATGAGCAGTTCTTC	CSAAIYNEQFF
-	TRBV27	TRBD1	TRBJ1-4	TGTGCCAGCAAAATTTACTCCGCAGGGGGCCAGACTAATGAAAAACTGTTTTTT	CASKIYSAGGQTNEKLFF
many	TRBV11-2	-	TRBJ2-3	TGTGCCAGCAGATCCCTACGAAATACGCAGTATTTT	CASRSLRNTQYF
-	TRBV7-2	-	TRBJ1-2	TGTGCCAGCAGCTTATCTCCAGGATTCAACTATGGCTACACCTTC	CASSLSPGFNYGYTF
-	TRBV9	-	TRBJ1-1	TGTGCCAGCAGCGTAGTACAGAGGAACACTGAAGCTTTCTTT	CASSVVQRNTEAFF
-	TRBV29-1	TRBD1	TRBJ1-1	TGCAGCGTTGTAAGCAGAGACAGGGGGCTTAGAGCTTTCTTT	CSVVSRDRGLRAFF
many	TRBV18	TRBD2	TRBJ2-5	TGTGCCAGCTCACTGCCCGGGACTAGCGGTATATTGGAGACCCAGTACTTC	CASSLPGTSGILETQYF
-	TRBV7-3	TRBD1	TRBJ2-3	TGTGCCAGCAGCTTATTCGGACAGGGGCTGGATACGCAGTATTTT	CASSLFGQGLDTQYF
-	TRBV2	-	TRBJ2-2	TGTGCCAGCAGTGACGGTAGTTACACCGGGGAGCTGTTTTTT	CASSDGSYTGELFF
-	TRBV19	TRBD1	TRBJ2-2	TGTGCCAGTACTACGACAGGGATCGGGGAGCTGTTTTTT	CASTTTGIGELFF